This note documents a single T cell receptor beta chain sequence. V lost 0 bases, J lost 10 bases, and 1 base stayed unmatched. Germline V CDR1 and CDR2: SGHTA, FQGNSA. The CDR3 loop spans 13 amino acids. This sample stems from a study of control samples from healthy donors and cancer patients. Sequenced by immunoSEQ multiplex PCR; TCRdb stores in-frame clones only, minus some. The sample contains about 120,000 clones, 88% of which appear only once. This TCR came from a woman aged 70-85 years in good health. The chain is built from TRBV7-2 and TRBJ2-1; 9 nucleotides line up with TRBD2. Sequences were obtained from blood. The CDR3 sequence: CASSLALAGEQFF. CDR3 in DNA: TGTGCCAGCAGCTTAGCTCTAGCGGGAGAGCAGTTCTTC.